This record covers a single T cell receptor (beta chain). This sample's treatment: approximately 18 received Ad26.COV2.S at low or high dose, single or two shots; about five received placebo; per-sample allocation not given. Collection of samples fell on day 63 after the first vaccine or placebo injection. The individual, an adult aged 18-55 years, was a donor in Boston. This vaccine is an Ad26 vector that expresses the Wuhan-strain SARS-CoV-2 spike. Germline V gives CDR1 MNHEY, CDR2 SVGAGI. This CDR3 contains 16 residues. The V segment lost 3 bases and the J segment 7 bases; nucleotides outside the gene matches: 9. The sample originates from a study of Ad26.COV2.S vaccination and SARS-CoV-2 variants. The assay was immunoSEQ multiplex PCR, and TCRdb's table has in-frame clones only and misses some. The sample shows about 430,000 clones, about 93% of them seen only once.

The material was peripheral blood, obtained in a trial of Ad26.COV2.S vaccine versus placebo. V is TRBV6-5 and J is TRBJ2-1, with TRBD1 matching 10 bases. This receptor was taken from a person aged 18 to 65 who received the Ad26.COV2.S COVID-19 vaccine or a placebo. The CDR3: CASSYVGGTGANEQFF. The CDR3 DNA is TGTGCCAGCAGTTATGTAGGAGGGACAGGGGCAAATGAGCAGTTCTTC.